This entry describes one TCR beta chain. The antigen remains undetermined. Oncomine TCR Beta short-read sequencing was applied to DNA from cultured CD4+ T cells. From the PCR reads, TCRdb called clonotypes with MiXCR, one entry per CDR3 protein. This sample has under 20,000 distinct CDR3 sequences, with under 30% found just once. Noted treatment: roughly nine-day PBMC culture with coronavirus spike peptide pools or control peptides (ViraFEST assay). The CDR3 is 17 residues long. V trimming: 5 bases; J trimming: 0 bases; junction bases outside the gene matches: 11. Germline CDR1 DFQATT, CDR2 SNEGSKA (reference sequence). The record originates from a study of vaccination and CD4 T cells after COVID-19. Study-level points and caveats: Convalescent patients' median share of reactive clones seen only post-vaccination was approximately 85%.

Sequenced: cultured CD4+ T cells from blood. The sequence derives from a human donor with COVID-19. The V gene is TRBV20-1, the J gene TRBJ2-4, with 9 bases lining up with TRBD1. The CDR3 region has the DNA TGCAGTGCTGCCCAAGGGACAGGGCGAACAGCCAAAAACATTCAGTACTTC. Protein: CSAAQGTGRTAKNIQYF.